This T cell receptor (delta chain) was observed in a study of Vδ1+ human thymocytes. Study outcomes and limitations: Many TRG clonotypes were shared between donors; TRD repertoires were essentially private. Thymic TRG and TRD repertoires appeared highly polyclonal. Despite high sort purity, about 20% of thymic T cell receptor delta sequences were Vdelta2.

The V gene end was trimmed by 2 bases and the J gene end by 3 bases; junction bases not matched to a gene: 27. CDR3 length: 22 amino acids. Per the germline V gene, CDR1 is TSWWSYY and CDR2 is QGS. Extracted RNA was reverse transcribed into cDNA. Multiplex PCR used pooled V-gene forward primers and a constant-region reverse primer to amplify CDR3s. TCRdb re-called the multiplex PCR reads with CATT. The sample contains tens of thousands of delta-chain clones, over 25% of which appear only once. On this clone itself: What it recognizes is unknown.

The sorted cells were CD3+ Vdelta1+ Vdelta2- thymocytes from alphabeta-depleted thymus. Between roughly 97% and 99.6% of sorted thymocytes were Vdelta1+. The origin of this receptor is a boy under three years old who had congenital heart surgery. The V call is TRDV1, the J call TRDJ1, with TRDD3 identical over 7 bases. Source material: Vdelta1+ gamma-delta thymocytes from the thymus. Subset in this sample: FACS-sorted CD3+ TCRalphabeta- TCRVdelta1+ TCRVdelta2- thymocytes. The CDR3 loop reads CALGEGAYRRLWGSWGSDKLIF. DNA of the CDR3: TGTGCTCTTGGGGAAGGTGCCTACCGACGTTTATGGGGGAGCTGGGGTTCCGATAAACTCATCTTT.